The 11 T cell receptor beta chains reported below all come from one sample, sequenced in a study of cytomegalovirus exposure and HLA in healthy donors. The assay was immunoSEQ multiplex PCR, and TCRdb's table has in-frame clones only and misses some. The table has 150,000 to 200,000 clones, approximately 90% seen once. Source material: PBMCs. These receptors originate from a woman in her 30s in good health and CMV-seronegative.

The chain has TRBV6-5 and TRBJ2-6, with D possibly being TRBD1 (6 bases). CDR1 is MNHEY, CDR2 SVGAGI, per germline. The CDR3 is made up of 15 amino acids. Trimming cost V 6 bases and J 0 bases, with 9 bases left between them. The CDR3 protein is CASRKQGSGANVLTF. The CDR3 nucleotides are TGTGCCAGCAGAAAACAGGGCTCTGGGGCCAACGTCCTGACTTTC.

The rearrangement links TRBV29-1 to TRBJ2-7; no clear D gene. CDR1 is SQVTM, CDR2 ANQGSEA, per germline. The V end was cut by 4 bases, the J end by 3 bases, with 10 bases between. This CDR3 is 12 amino acids long. The CDR3 DNA is TGCAGCGTTGCGTTCAGAAACTACGAGCAGTACTTC. Residues: CSVAFRNYEQYF.

The V gene is TRBV5-6, the J gene TRBJ2-1; no reliable D call. The CDR3 is 15 amino acids. Germline assignment: CDR1 SGHDT and CDR2 YYEEEE. V was pared by 4 bases and J by 0 bases, with 11 bases between. This chain's CDR3 is CASSPWHSSYNEQFF. The DNA for the CDR3 is TGTGCCAGCAGCCCCTGGCACAGCTCCTACAATGAGCAGTTCTTC.

V is TRBV19 and J is TRBJ2-2; TRBD2 aligns across 7 bases. Trimming cost V 8 bases and J 4 bases; bases outside gene matches: 10. The CDR3 spans 15 residues. Germline V gene lookup returns CDR1 LNHDA and CDR2 SQIVND (reference sequence). The CDR3 protein is CASGGGRGLTGELFF. CDR3 nucleotides: TGTGCCAGTGGGGGGGGTAGGGGCCTCACCGGGGAGCTGTTTTTT.

The rearrangement links TRBV7-9 to TRBJ2-2, with D possibly matching TRBD1 (5 bases). The CDR3 is 16 amino acids. The V gene lost 7 bases and the J gene lost 2 bases, with 17 bases spanning the gap. In germline, CDR1 is SEHNR, CDR2 FQNEAQ (reference sequence). The CDR3 loop reads CASTTTPQGNTGELFF. The CDR3 bases are TGTGCCAGCACCACGACTCCGCAGGGAAACACCGGGGAGCTGTTTTTT.

The V call is TRBV27, the J call TRBJ1-1; 8 positions agree with TRBD1. This CDR3 has 14 residues. Germline V CDR1 and CDR2: MNHEY, SMNVEV (reference sequence). V lost 5 bases to trimming and J lost 10 bases; unmatched junction nucleotides: 12. Here the CDR3 reads CASSDMTGENRAFF. For the CDR3, the DNA is TGTGCCAGCAGTGACATGACAGGGGAAAACCGAGCTTTCTTT.

This sequence joins TRBV4-1 and TRBJ1-4; 7 nucleotides agree with TRBD1. Germline V CDR1 and CDR2: MGHRA, YSYEKL. Losses at the gene ends were 1 base for V and 6 bases for J; bases not matched to a gene: 8. This CDR3 has 16 amino acids. The chain's CDR3 is CASSQVIPGGDEKLFF. The CDR3 coding sequence is TGCGCCAGCAGCCAAGTTATCCCAGGGGGAGATGAAAAACTGTTTTTT.

This clone was detected a few times. The genes are TRBV6-4 and TRBJ2-7; no clear D. The CDR3 contains 15 residues. V dropped 6 bases and J dropped 9 bases, with 24 bases sitting between them. CDR1 is MRHNA, CDR2 SNTAGT, per germline. CDR3 DNA: TGTGCCAGCAGCAGACAACCCGAGACAATAGGATCGCAGTACTTC. It is translated as CASSRQPETIGSQYF.

This clone was picked up one time. CDR3 protein: CAISGLTNTDTQYF. CDR3 coding DNA: TGTGCCATCAGCGGACTAACAAACACAGATACGCAGTATTTT. This chain links TRBV10-3 with TRBJ2-3, with D possibly matching TRBD2 (6 bases). Trimming removed 6 bases at V and 2 bases at J, with 12 bases between. The CDR3 contains 14 residues. Per the germline V gene, CDR1 is ENHRY and CDR2 is SYGVKD.

The chain carries TRBV7-8 and TRBJ1-3; D is perhaps TRBD1 (6 bases). Germline-derived CDR1 and CDR2 are SGHVS and FQNEAQ. The CDR3 sequence is 17 residues long. V lost 5 bases and J lost 0, with 17 bases in between. Here the CDR3 DNA reads TGTGCCAGCAGCATACGGACAGCCCTCTCCTCTGGAAACACCATATATTTT. Amino acid sequence: CASSIRTALSSGNTIYF.

The V call is TRBV6-5, the J call TRBJ2-1; the match to TRBD1 covers 9 bases. This CDR3 is 16 amino acids long. J was trimmed by 5 bases and V by 0 bases; bases with no gene match: 5. Germline CDR1 is MNHEY and CDR2 is SVGAGI. CDR3 sequence reads: CASSYSGTGYDNEQFF. The DNA for the CDR3 is TGTGCCAGCAGTTACTCTGGGACAGGGTACGACAATGAGCAGTTCTTC.